One T cell receptor beta chain is described in this entry. Its antigen is unknown. The data are from a study of human thymus T cells. Overall study findings and caveats: Thymic repertoires from unrelated individuals overlapped highly, related research reported. Repertoires sampled from thymus and blood appeared biased in V and J gene usage.

The study used thymus tissue resected during corrective heart surgery. Donors consisted of healthy Finnish infants (having corrective surgery for congenital heart defects). TCRdb's copy holds only in-frame clones and misses some; the assay was immunoSEQ multiplex PCR. The profile shows more than 70,000 clones, just over 95% of them singletons. The CDR3 has 12 amino acids. V was clipped by 11 bases and J by 0 bases, with 11 bases between them. Germline V gene data show CDR1 as SNHLY and CDR2 as FYNNEI. Sequencing was performed on thymus tissue. The chain uses TRBV2 and TRBJ2-7; no clear D gene. The TCR originated in a boy less than two years old with a congenital heart defect but otherwise immunologically healthy. CDR3 DNA sequence: TGTGCCGTTCAACCCCTCTCCTACGAGCAGTACTTC. It specifies CAVQPLSYEQYF. Based on the CDR3 plus reference TRBV2 and TRBJ2-7, the full variable domain is EPEVTQTPSHQVTQMGQEVILRCVPISNHLYFYWYRQILGQKVEFLVSFYNNEISEKSEIFDDQFSVERPDGSNFTLKIRSTKLEDSAMYFCAVQPLSYEQYFGPGTRLTVT.